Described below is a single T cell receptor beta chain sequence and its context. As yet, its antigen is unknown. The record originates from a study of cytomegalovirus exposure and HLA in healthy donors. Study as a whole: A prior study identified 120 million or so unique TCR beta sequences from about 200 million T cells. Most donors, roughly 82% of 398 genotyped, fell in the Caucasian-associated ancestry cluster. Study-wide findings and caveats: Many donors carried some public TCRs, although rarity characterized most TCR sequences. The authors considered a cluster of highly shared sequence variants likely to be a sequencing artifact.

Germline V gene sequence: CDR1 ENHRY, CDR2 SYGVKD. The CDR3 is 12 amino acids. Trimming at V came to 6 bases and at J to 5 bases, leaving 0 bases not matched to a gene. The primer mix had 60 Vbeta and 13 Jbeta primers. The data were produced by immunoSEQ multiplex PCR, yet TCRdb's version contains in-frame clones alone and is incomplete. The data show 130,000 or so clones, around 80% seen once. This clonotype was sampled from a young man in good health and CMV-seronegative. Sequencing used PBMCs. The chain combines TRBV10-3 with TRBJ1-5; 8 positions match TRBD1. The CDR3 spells CAIRDRDQPQHF. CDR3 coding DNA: TGTGCCATCAGGGACAGGGATCAGCCCCAGCATTTT.